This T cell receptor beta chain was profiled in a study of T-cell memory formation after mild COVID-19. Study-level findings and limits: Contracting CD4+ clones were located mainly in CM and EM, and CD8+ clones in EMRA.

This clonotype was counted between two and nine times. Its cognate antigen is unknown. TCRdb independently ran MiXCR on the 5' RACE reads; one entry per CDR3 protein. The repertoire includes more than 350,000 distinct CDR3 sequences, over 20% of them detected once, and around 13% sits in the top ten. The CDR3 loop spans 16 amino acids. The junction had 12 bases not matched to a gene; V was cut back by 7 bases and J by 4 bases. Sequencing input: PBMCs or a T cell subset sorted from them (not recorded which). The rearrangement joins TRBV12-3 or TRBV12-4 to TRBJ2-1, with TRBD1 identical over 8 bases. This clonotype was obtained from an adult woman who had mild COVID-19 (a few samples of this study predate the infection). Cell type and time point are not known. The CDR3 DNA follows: TGTGCCAGCACATCTGGACAGGGCATTCTATACAATGAGCAGTTCTTC. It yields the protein CASTSGQGILYNEQFF.